These T cell receptor beta chains were read from a single sample in a study of blood T cell repertoires in COVID-19. The method was immunoSEQ multiplex PCR; TCRdb's version includes in-frame clones alone and lacks a portion of them. The sample lists over 100,000 clones, roughly three quarters occurring once. The sample consisted of peripheral blood. All receptors come from a woman between 65 and 79 years old with acute or convalescent COVID-19. Both conserved end residues are part of each CDR3. The D gene is left open where the match is weak. Expanded clones get a size class; other rows say once, few or many, or leave the size out.

J: TRBJ1-6; size: .; D: .; V: TRBV6-5; CDR3: CASKEGVSYNSPLHF; DNA: TGTGCCAGCAAAGAAGGGGTCAGCTATAATTCACCCCTCCACTTT
J: TRBJ1-2; size: many; D: .; V: TRBV19; CDR3: CASSRSKWEMINYGYTF; DNA: TGTGCCAGTAGTCGTTCTAAGTGGGAGATGATTAACTATGGCTACACCTTC
J: TRBJ2-7; size: .; D: TRBD1; V: TRBV5-6; CDR3: CASSLGTGDRQYF; DNA: TGTGCCAGCAGCTTGGGGACAGGGGATCGGCAGTACTTC
J: TRBJ2-1; size: few; D: .; V: TRBV4-1; CDR3: CASSQPTASPYNEQFF; DNA: TGCGCCAGCAGCCAACCGACAGCTAGTCCATATAATGAGCAGTTCTTC
J: TRBJ2-2; size: few; D: TRBD1; V: TRBV2; CDR3: CASSEAGTGGGELFF; DNA: TGTGCCAGCAGTGAAGCGGGGACAGGGGGCGGGGAGCTGTTTTTT
J: TRBJ2-1; size: few; D: TRBD2; V: TRBV13; CDR3: CASSSEPGTSGNYNEQFF; DNA: TGTGCCAGCAGCTCCGAACCCGGGACTAGCGGGAACTACAATGAGCAGTTCTTC
J: TRBJ1-1; size: .; D: .; V: TRBV12-3/TRBV12-4; CDR3: CASRGQQNTEAFF; DNA: TGTGCCAGCAGAGGACAGCAGAACACTGAAGCTTTCTTT
J: TRBJ2-6; size: .; D: TRBD1; V: TRBV27; CDR3: CASSLLGRGQSGANVLTF; DNA: TGTGCCAGCAGTTTATTGGGCAGGGGGCAATCTGGGGCCAACGTCCTGACTTTC
J: TRBJ2-7; size: .; D: .; V: TRBV7-9; CDR3: CASSLAGVVEQYF; DNA: TGTGCCAGCAGCTTAGCGGGAGTGGTCGAGCAGTACTTC
J: TRBJ1-6; size: few; D: TRBD1; V: TRBV7-2; CDR3: CASRAHRGTIPPLHF; DNA: TGTGCCAGCAGGGCTCACAGGGGGACGATACCACCCCTCCACTTT
J: TRBJ2-7; size: .; D: .; V: TRBV2; CDR3: CASSEESEQYF; DNA: TGTGCCAGCAGTGAGGAGAGCGAGCAGTACTTC
J: TRBJ1-3; size: .; D: TRBD1; V: TRBV18; CDR3: CASSSDRSSGNTIYF; DNA: TGTGCCAGCTCATCGGACAGGAGCTCTGGAAACACCATATATTTT
J: TRBJ2-7; size: few; D: TRBD2; V: TRBV9; CDR3: CASSVDGGGMFYEQYF; DNA: TGTGCCAGCAGCGTAGATGGCGGGGGGATGTTCTACGAGCAGTACTTC
J: TRBJ2-7; size: few; D: TRBD1; V: TRBV6-1; CDR3: CASSEGPTGVEQYF; DNA: TGTGCCAGCAGTGAAGGTCCGACAGGGGTCGAGCAGTACTTC
J: TRBJ1-2; size: .; D: .; V: TRBV28; CDR3: CASSFGEWDYTF; DNA: TGTGCCAGCAGTTTCGGGGAATGGGACTACACCTTC
J: TRBJ2-7; size: many; D: TRBD2; V: TRBV5-4; CDR3: CASSLPGLAGGPYEQYF; DNA: TGTGCCAGCAGCTTGCCGGGACTAGCGGGAGGGCCCTACGAGCAGTACTTC
J: TRBJ2-3; size: .; D: .; V: TRBV23-1; CDR3: CASSQGRGLGDTQYF; DNA: TGCGCCAGCAGTCAAGGCAGGGGATTAGGAGATACGCAGTATTTT
J: TRBJ2-5; size: .; D: .; V: TRBV3-1/TRBV3-2; CDR3: CASSQQGGETQYF; DNA: TGTGCCAGCAGCCAGCAGGGAGGAGAGACCCAGTACTTC
J: TRBJ2-7; size: .; D: .; V: TRBV21-1; CDR3: CASSSGQGGEQYF; DNA: TGTGCCAGCTCATCCGGACAGGGCGGGGAGCAGTACTTC
J: TRBJ1-2; size: .; D: .; V: TRBV5-5; CDR3: CASSLTANYGYTF; DNA: TGTGCCAGCAGTTTGACAGCTAACTATGGCTACACCTTC
J: TRBJ1-1; size: .; D: TRBD1; V: TRBV29-1; CDR3: CSALTGGRVNTEAFF; DNA: TGCAGCGCCCTGACAGGGGGCAGGGTGAACACTGAAGCTTTCTTT
J: TRBJ1-4; size: few; D: .; V: TRBV11-2; CDR3: CASSSIAGREKLFF; DNA: TGTGCCAGCAGCTCTATTGCGGGGCGGGAAAAACTGTTTTTT
J: TRBJ2-7; size: .; D: .; V: TRBV18; CDR3: CASSPFDRTYEQYF; DNA: TGTGCCAGCTCACCATTTGACAGAACCTACGAGCAGTACTTC
J: TRBJ1-6; size: .; D: TRBD1; V: TRBV5-4; CDR3: CASSLWTGSSYNSPLHF; DNA: TGTGCCAGTAGCCTATGGACAGGGAGCTCCTATAATTCACCCCTCCACTTT
J: TRBJ2-3; size: .; D: .; V: TRBV24-1; CDR3: CATSGNSGSTDTQYF; DNA: TGTGCCACCAGTGGCAATAGCGGCAGCACAGATACGCAGTATTTT
J: TRBJ1-6; size: .; D: .; V: TRBV9; CDR3: CASSVGDPWSPLHF; DNA: TGTGCCAGCAGCGTAGGAGATCCGTGGTCACCCCTCCACTTT
J: TRBJ1-3; size: few; D: .; V: TRBV5-1; CDR3: CASSYSNTIYF; DNA: TGCGCCAGCAGCTACTCAAACACCATATATTTT
J: TRBJ2-7; size: .; D: TRBD1; V: TRBV29-1; CDR3: CSVRQGASYEQYF; DNA: TGCAGCGTGCGACAGGGTGCAAGCTACGAGCAGTACTTC
J: TRBJ1-4; size: .; D: TRBD1; V: TRBV6-2/TRBV6-3; CDR3: CASSAVRGHEKLFF; DNA: TGTGCCAGCAGTGCCGTCAGGGGGCATGAAAAACTGTTTTTT
J: TRBJ1-2; size: .; D: .; V: TRBV5-6; CDR3: CASSLWPRGYTF; DNA: TGTGCCAGCAGCTTGTGGCCGAGGGGCTACACCTTC
J: TRBJ2-6; size: few; D: TRBD2; V: TRBV2; CDR3: CASYPNSLAAGANVLTF; DNA: TGTGCCAGCTATCCGAACAGTCTAGCGGCCGGGGCCAACGTCCTGACTTTC
J: TRBJ2-3; size: .; D: TRBD2; V: TRBV6-5; CDR3: CASSSGSGTDTQYF; DNA: TGTGCCAGCAGTAGCGGGAGTGGGACAGATACGCAGTATTTT
J: TRBJ2-7; size: once; D: TRBD1; V: TRBV18; CDR3: CASSPGTGAYEQYF; DNA: TGTGCCAGCTCACCTGGGACAGGGGCCTACGAGCAGTACTTC
J: TRBJ1-1; size: many; D: TRBD1; V: TRBV11-2; CDR3: CASTAQLQGGTEAFF; DNA: TGTGCCAGCACCGCACAACTACAGGGGGGCACTGAAGCTTTCTTT
J: TRBJ2-1; size: once; D: .; V: TRBV5-1; CDR3: CASSLQVDNEQFF; DNA: TGCGCCAGCAGCTTGCAGGTCGACAATGAGCAGTTCTTC
J: TRBJ1-3; size: .; D: TRBD1; V: TRBV7-2; CDR3: CASSPGQVNTIYF; DNA: TGTGCCAGCAGCCCGGGACAGGTTAACACCATATATTTT
J: TRBJ1-2; size: .; D: TRBD1; V: TRBV7-9; CDR3: CASTPGQGYGYTF; DNA: TGTGCCAGCACCCCGGGACAGGGTTATGGCTACACCTTC
J: TRBJ2-6; size: .; D: .; V: TRBV1; CDR3: CTSSPRTGSSGANVLTF; DNA: TGCACCAGCAGCCCTCGGACCGGGAGCTCTGGGGCCAACGTCCTGACTTTC
J: TRBJ2-7; size: few; D: TRBD1; V: TRBV10-3; CDR3: CAISLQGHSYEQYF; DNA: TGTGCCATCAGTCTACAGGGGCATAGCTACGAGCAGTACTTC
J: TRBJ1-3; size: once; D: TRBD1; V: TRBV30; CDR3: CAWSGDRVSGNTIYF; DNA: TGTGCCTGGAGTGGGGACAGGGTGTCTGGAAACACCATATATTTT
J: TRBJ2-2; size: .; D: TRBD2; V: TRBV19; CDR3: CASSPLAGGPTGELFF; DNA: TGTGCCAGTAGTCCTCTAGCGGGAGGGCCCACCGGGGAGCTGTTTTTT
J: TRBJ2-7; size: .; D: TRBD1; V: TRBV5-1; CDR3: CASSNGQVSSYEQYF; DNA: TGCGCCAGCAGCAACGGACAGGTCAGCTCCTACGAGCAGTACTTC
J: TRBJ2-3; size: .; D: .; V: TRBV10-2; CDR3: CASSDWGRGTDTQYF; DNA: TGCGCCAGCAGTGATTGGGGCCGGGGCACAGATACGCAGTATTTT
J: TRBJ1-2; size: few; D: .; V: TRBV5-1; CDR3: CASSLRGNSNYGYTF; DNA: TGCGCCAGCAGCTTGCGAGGAAATTCAAACTATGGCTACACCTTC
J: TRBJ1-1; size: .; D: TRBD1; V: TRBV6-6; CDR3: CASSSVGQGATEAFF; DNA: TGTGCCAGCAGTTCCGTGGGACAGGGGGCCACTGAAGCTTTCTTT
J: TRBJ1-2; size: few; D: TRBD1; V: TRBV28; CDR3: CATWDRGGYTF; DNA: TGTGCCACCTGGGACAGGGGCGGCTACACCTTC
J: TRBJ2-7; size: .; D: TRBD1; V: TRBV9; CDR3: CASSVAPTTGTYEQYF; DNA: TGTGCCAGCAGCGTAGCTCCAACGACAGGGACCTACGAGCAGTACTTC
J: TRBJ2-1; size: .; D: TRBD2; V: TRBV28; CDR3: CASSLFGGRGRLSFF; DNA: TGTGCCAGCAGTTTATTCGGCGGGAGAGGCCGGTTGTCGTTCTTC
J: TRBJ2-1; size: .; D: TRBD2; V: TRBV28; CDR3: CASSGGLAGGNEQFF; DNA: TGTGCCAGCAGTGGGGGACTAGCGGGAGGCAATGAGCAGTTCTTC
J: TRBJ2-1; size: .; D: TRBD2; V: TRBV7-3; CDR3: CASSLGDWGGSHNEQFF; DNA: TGTGCCAGCAGCTTGGGGGACTGGGGCGGGAGCCACAATGAGCAGTTCTTC
J: TRBJ1-1; size: .; D: .; V: TRBV18; CDR3: CASSPTTGEAFF; DNA: TGTGCCAGCTCACCCACGACAGGCGAAGCTTTCTTT
J: TRBJ1-6; size: .; D: .; V: TRBV23-1; CDR3: CASSQSPSSYNSPLHF; DNA: TGCGCCAGCAGTCAATCACCCAGTTCCTATAATTCACCCCTCCACTTT
J: TRBJ1-5; size: .; D: .; V: TRBV20-1; CDR3: CSASLKGAQHF; DNA: TGCAGTGCTAGTTTAAAGGGAGCCCAGCATTTT